The present entry profiles one TCR beta chain with its context. The CDR3 contains 17 residues. V dropped 0 bases and J dropped 7; count of bases not matched to a gene: 12. The germline CDR1 and CDR2 sequences are SEHNR and FQNEAQ (reference sequence). Source study methods: Nucleated cell number was recorded as an estimate derived from reference gene primer amplification. TCRdb keeps only in-frame clones here, not all; method: immunoSEQ multiplex PCR. That table supplies the V and J calls and clone size; D and trimming were determined from the DNA. Of fewer than 300,000 clones in the sample, about 87% were seen once. These data come from a study of blood T cell repertoires in COVID-19. On the study more broadly: The samples span acute and convalescent COVID-19 from the United States, Italy and Spain. PBMCs, B-cell-depleted T cells, or T cells provided the cDNA or gDNA that made up the material.

The sample comprised peripheral blood. V is TRBV7-9 and J is TRBJ2-1; 7 bases are shared with TRBD2. This TCR was sampled from a woman in her fifties or sixties with acute or convalescent COVID-19. The CDR3 DNA reads as TGTGCCAGCAGCTTAGCCCGGGTAGCGGGTCCTGGGAATGAGCAGTTCTTC. Its translation: CASSLARVAGPGNEQFF.